The 11 T cell receptor beta chains presented below share a single source sample, sequenced in a study of a mutant IDH1 vaccine in newly diagnosed glioma. Their target antigens are unknown. Time point reported: week 5, during vaccination. A single vaccine dose contained 300 ug of mutant IDH1 20-mer peptide, and topical imiquimod was used with it. Assay used: immunoSEQ multiplex PCR; TCRdb lists only in-frame clones, some missing. The profile covers some 51,000 clones, with around 80% appearing a single time and about 5.2% taken by the ten largest. Sequencing was performed on PBMCs, taken from a glioma patient whose treatment included an IDH1 peptide vaccine. The source is a middle-aged man with glioma.

V is TRBV9 and J is TRBJ2-7; no firm D call. Germline-derived CDR1 and CDR2 are SGDLS and YYNGEE. This CDR3 contains 14 residues. Trimming took 0 bases from V and 3 from J, leaving 10 bases between them. As DNA, the CDR3 is TGTGCCAGCAGCGTAGCAGGCAATCTCTACGAGCAGTACTTC. This encodes CASSVAGNLYEQYF. Filled out from reference TRBV9 and TRBJ2-7, the complete variable domain reads DSGVTQTPKHLITATGQRVTLRCSPRSGDLSVYWYQQSLDQGLQFLIQYYNGEERAKGNILERFSAQQFPDLHSELNLSSLELGDSALYFCASSVAGNLYEQYFGPGTRLTVT.

V and J are TRBV18 and TRBJ1-1, with 11 bases aligning to TRBD1. The germline V gene encodes CDR1 KGHSH and CDR2 LQKENI. The CDR3 totals 17 residues. The trim removed 1 base at V and 1 base at J, leaving 5 bases unmatched. The DNA for the CDR3 is TGTGCCAGCTCACCACTCGGGACAGGGGGTGGGAACACTGAAGCTTTCTTT. Translated, it gives CASSPLGTGGGNTEAFF. The variable domain in full, with the rest retrieved from reference TRBV18 and TRBJ1-1, is NAGVMQNPRHLVRRRGQEARLRCSPMKGHSHVYWYRQLPEEGLKFMVYLQKENIIDESGMPKERFSAEFPKEGPSILRIQQVVRGDSAAYFCASSPLGTGGGNTEAFFGQGTRLTVV.

This chain joins TRBV11-2 and TRBJ2-2; no firm D call. Between the trimmed V and J ends, which lost 2 bases and 4 bases, there was a span of 14 bases. The CDR3 contains 16 residues. CDR1 SGHAT and CDR2 FQNNGV come from the germline V gene. CDR3 loop: CASSLRSDSPTGELFF. CDR3 nucleotides: TGTGCCAGCAGCTTACGATCAGACTCTCCCACCGGGGAGCTGTTTTTT. The full variable domain, with the rest looked up from reference TRBV11-2 and TRBJ2-2, is EAGVAQSPRYKIIEKRQSVAFWCNPISGHATLYWYQQILGQGPKLLIQFQNNGVVDDSQLPKDRFSAERLKGVDSTLKIQPAKLEDSAVYLCASSLRSDSPTGELFFGEGSRLTVL.

V is TRBV4-1 and J is TRBJ2-3; 8 bases are a match to TRBD2. With V trimmed by 5 bases and J by 1 base, 11 bases remained unmatched. Germline CDR1 is MGHRA and CDR2 is YSYEKL. This CDR3 is built from 17 residues. CDR3 region: CASSFIPRGEGTDTQYF. CDR3 coding DNA: TGCGCCAGCAGCTTTATCCCGCGGGGGGAAGGCACAGATACGCAGTATTTT.

The chain combines TRBV28 with TRBJ2-5; TRBD1 matches 9 bases. The germline CDR1 and CDR2 sequences are MDHEN and SYDVKM. V dropped 1 base and J dropped 5; count of bases not matched to a gene: 14. The CDR3 is 18 residues long. Written as DNA, the CDR3 is TGTGCCAGCAGTTTATTGGGGTCCGGGACAGGGCTGAGGGAGACCCAGTACTTC. It translates to CASSLLGSGTGLRETQYF.

The chain joins TRBV19 to TRBJ2-2; TRBD1 is a possible D gene (6 bases). The V gene lost 8 bases and the J gene lost 6 bases, with 19 bases spanning the gap. Germline lookup yields CDR1 LNHDA and CDR2 SQIVND (reference sequence). The CDR3 spans 15 residues. In nucleotides, the CDR3 is TGTGCCAGTCAAAAAGGGGGTCGAGTTTCCGGGGAGCTGTTTTTT. Translated, it gives CASQKGGRVSGELFF. The full variable domain, completed using reference TRBV19 and TRBJ2-2, is DGGITQSPKYLFRKEGQNVTLSCEQNLNHDAMYWYRQDPGQGLRLIYYSQIVNDFQKGDIAEGYSVSREKKESFPLTVTSAQKNPTAFYLCASQKGGRVSGELFFGEGSRLTVL.

The chain couples TRBV9 to TRBJ1-1; D may be TRBD1 (6 bases). This CDR3 region has 18 residues. Trimming left V 2 bases short and J 2 bases short, with 22 bases between. Germline assignment: CDR1 SGDLS and CDR2 YYNGEE. The CDR3 spells CASSVRPGSIGGNTEAFF. CDR3 in DNA: TGTGCCAGCAGCGTCCGGCCCGGGAGTATCGGGGGCAACACTGAAGCTTTCTTT.

The chain is built from TRBV4-3 and TRBJ2-7; no clear D gene. Trimming took off 1 base at V and 3 bases at J, with 7 bases between the two ends. Germline lookup yields CDR1 LGHNA and CDR2 YSLEER. The CDR3 has 13 residues. The CDR3 region has the DNA TGCGCCAGCAGCCAAGGTCTGGGCTACGAGCAGTACTTC. It codes for CASSQGLGYEQYF.

The chain carries TRBV10-2 and TRBJ1-1; the D gene is possibly TRBD1 (5 bases). This CDR3 region has 18 residues. Germline V gene sequence: CDR1 WSHSY, CDR2 SAAADI. The ends were cut back, 3 bases at V and 2 bases at J, with 22 bases in the middle. CDR3 region: CASSERGGVPISNTEAFF. Here the CDR3 DNA reads TGCGCCAGCAGTGAACGGGGGGGGGTCCCGATATCTAACACTGAAGCTTTCTTT.

The chain recombines TRBV7-9 with TRBJ1-6; no firm D call. The CDR3 is made up of 13 amino acids. Germline-derived CDR1 and CDR2 are SEHNR and FQNEAQ (reference sequence). V gave up 5 bases and J gave up 10 bases, with 12 bases separating them. CDR3 bases: TGTGCCAGCAGCCGTGCCCTGGGCTCACCCCTCCACTTT. This gives the protein CASSRALGSPLHF.

The V call is TRBV6-6, the J call TRBJ1-5; D might be TRBD1 (6 bases). In germline, CDR1 is MNHNY, CDR2 SVGAGI (reference sequence). Trimming cost V 6 bases and J 11 bases, with 23 bases left between them. CDR3 length: 15 amino acids. CDR3 amino acids: CASRKDSGFVGTQHF. The CDR3 DNA follows: TGTGCCAGCAGAAAGGACAGCGGATTCGTAGGGACCCAGCATTTT.